Included here is one T cell receptor (beta chain) sequence, with context. PCR used 60 Vbeta primers and 13 Jbeta primers. TCRdb keeps only in-frame clones here, not all; method: immunoSEQ multiplex PCR. Of some 170,000 clones in the sample, roughly two thirds were seen once. These data come from a study of cytomegalovirus exposure and HLA in healthy donors. The germline gives CDR1 MDHEN, CDR2 SYDVKM. V lost 4 bases and J 6 bases, leaving 13 bases between the germline ends. This CDR3 contains 14 residues. The source is a woman in her twenties or thirties in good health and CMV-seronegative. J is TRBJ1-5 and V is TRBV28, with D unresolved. The sequenced material came from PBMCs. In DNA form, the CDR3 reads TGTGCCAGCAGTTCGGGAGGGAGTGCTCAGCCCCAGCATTTT. It yields the protein CASSSGGSAQPQHF. Together with reference TRBV28 and TRBJ1-5, the CDR3 gives the full variable domain: DVKVTQSSRYLVKRTGEKVFLECVQDMDHENMFWYRQDPGLGLRLIYFSYDVKMKEKGDIPEGYSVSREKKERFSLILESASTNQTSMYLCASSSGGSAQPQHFGDGTRLSIL.